The 3 T cell receptor beta chains given below trace back to one sample, sequenced in a study of Ad26.COV2.S vaccination and SARS-CoV-2 variants. The assay was immunoSEQ multiplex PCR, and TCRdb's table has in-frame clones only and misses some. The sample lists 380,000 or so clones, about 80% occurring once. Stated treatment: approximately 18 received Ad26.COV2.S at low or high dose, single or two shots; roughly five received placebo; per-sample allocation not given. The samples were gathered on day 63 after the first injection of vaccine or placebo. This specimen consisted of peripheral blood, obtained in a trial of Ad26.COV2.S vaccine versus placebo. These TCRs come from a person aged 18-60 years who received the Ad26.COV2.S COVID-19 vaccine or a placebo.

The chain links TRBV30 to TRBJ1-3; D remains ambiguous. V was trimmed by 0 bases and J by 4 bases, leaving 10 bases between them. In germline, CDR1 is GTSNPN, CDR2 SVGIG (reference sequence). The length of the CDR3 is 14 residues. CDR3 amino acids: CAWSVQISGNTIYF. CDR3 bases: TGTGCCTGGAGTGTACAAATTTCGGGAAACACCATATATTTT.

This rearrangement joins TRBV7-9 to TRBJ1-1, with TRBD1 as a possible D gene (5 bases). The CDR3 extends over 15 amino acids. V shed 4 bases and J shed 2 bases, with 14 bases lying between them. CDR1 is SEHNR, CDR2 FQNEAQ, per germline (reference sequence). The CDR3 DNA follows: TGTGCCAGCAGCTCCCCACGGGGGGGTAACACTGAAGCTTTCTTT. It is translated as CASSSPRGGNTEAFF. The full variable domain, rest sourced from reference TRBV7-9 and TRBJ1-1, is DTGVSQNPRHKITKRGQNVTFRCDPISEHNRLYWYRQTLGQGPEFLTYFQNEAQLEKSRLLSDRFSAERPKGSFSTLEIQRTEQGDSAMYLCASSSPRGGNTEAFFGQGTRLTVV.

This chain joins TRBV30 and TRBJ2-7, with 10 bases identical to TRBD2. The germline CDR1 and CDR2 sequences are GTSNPN and SVGIG (reference sequence). This CDR3 spans 16 amino acids. V lost 2 bases and J lost 5; bases outside the gene matches: 12. In nucleotides, the CDR3 is TGTGCCTGGAGTCGTCGACTAAGCGGGAGGGCCCACGAGCAGTACTTC. Translated, it gives CAWSRRLSGRAHEQYF.